Presented here are 19 T cell receptor beta chains from one specimen sequenced in a study of blood T cells in healthy people across ages. Using a J-beta primer mix together with a sample-barcoded 5' primer, a second PCR was run for about 6 to 12 cycles. TCRdb reanalysed the 5' RACE reads using MiXCR and keeps one entry per CDR3 protein. The sample lists about 560,000 distinct CDR3 sequences; about 28% were seen once. The same data also contributed to another study, on T cells of mothers and their children.

Sequenced sample: blood. Receptor source: a boy younger than 10 in good health.

This chain links TRBV12-3 or TRBV12-4 with TRBJ2-3, with D maybe TRBD2 (6 bases). The CDR3 has 14 residues. The V end was cut by 6 bases, the J end by 2 bases, with 12 bases between. CDR3 DNA: TGTGCCAGCAGAAAACCGGGGGTCACAGATACGCAGTATTTT. This gives the protein CASRKPGVTDTQYF.

This clonotype came up a few times. The junction departs from germline at one end; a sequencing error may be responsible. The chain combines TRBV5-5 with TRBJ2-6; D is ambiguous. Germline CDR1 is SGHKS and CDR2 is YYEKEE (reference sequence). The CDR3 has 16 amino acids. The CDR3 spells CASSLIERAGANVLTF. In DNA form, the CDR3 reads TGTGCCAGTAGCTTGATTGAAAGGGCCGGGGCCAACGTCCTGACTTTC.

The rearrangement links TRBV6-1 to TRBJ1-5; no definite D call. CDR1 is MNHNS and CDR2 is SASEGT in the germline V gene. Deletions cut 5 bases from V and 4 bases from J, with 18 bases between. The CDR3 loop spans 16 amino acids. CDR3 nucleotide sequence: TGTGCCAGCAGTACGGAAGGGCACCTAGTTAATCAGCCCCAGCATTTT. Translation: CASSTEGHLVNQPQHF.

This chain uses TRBV20-1 with TRBJ1-3, with D unresolved. The CDR3 runs to 15 residues. Germline V gives CDR1 DFQATT, CDR2 SNEGSKA (reference sequence). The V and J ends lost 0 bases and 1 base respectively, with 10 bases between them. In nucleotides, the CDR3 is TGCAGTGCTAGAGATCTTCTGATGTCTGGAAACACCATATATTTT. Its protein product is CSARDLLMSGNTIYF.

This chain joins TRBV3-1 and TRBJ2-5; D perhaps matches TRBD2 (6 bases). V was pared by 0 bases and J by 2 bases, with 13 bases between. Germline lookup yields CDR1 LGHDT and CDR2 YNNKEL (reference sequence). The CDR3 is 16 residues long. For the CDR3, the DNA is TGTGCCAGCAGCCAAGAAGGCTGGGCGGGGCAAGAGACCCAGTACTTC. Translation: CASSQEGWAGQETQYF.

This rearrangement joins TRBV6-5 to TRBJ2-7; 8 bases match TRBD2. V shed 0 bases, J shed 5 bases, and the junction held 3 bases outside the gene matches. The germline V gene encodes CDR1 MNHEY and CDR2 SVGAGI. This CDR3 is 14 amino acids long. CDR3 sequence reads: CASSYSAGGDEQYF. CDR3 sequence (DNA): TGTGCCAGCAGTTACTCTGCGGGAGGAGACGAGCAGTACTTC.

The rearrangement joins TRBV20-1 to TRBJ2-5; D not certain. The DNA end lines up better with TRBJ2-7; the J call may be wrong. The CDR3 consists of 11 residues. CDR1 and CDR2 from the germline V gene are DFQATT and SNEGSKA (reference sequence). The CDR3 region is CSATDYSEQYF. In nucleotides, the CDR3 is TGCAGTGCTACCGATTATTCCGAGCAGTACTTC.

This clonotype appeared a few times. The gene calls are TRBV14 and TRBJ2-5, with D possibly TRBD1 on 6 matching bases. The CDR3 is made up of 15 amino acids. The V end lost 0 bases, the J end lost 5 bases, and 13 bases lay between the germline ends. Germline assignment: CDR1 SGHDN and CDR2 FVKESK. The DNA for the CDR3 is TGTGCCAGCAGCCAAGATCTTGGGGGCGGGGAGACCCAGTACTTC. Protein product: CASSQDLGGGETQYF.

V gene TRBV7-3 combines with J gene TRBJ1-3; D is possibly TRBD1 (5 bases). Germline V gives CDR1 SGHTA, CDR2 FQGTGA. V was cut by 3 bases and J by 0 bases, with 12 bases left in between. This CDR3 comprises 16 residues. The CDR3 loop is CASSFRGRSSGNTIYF. CDR3 in DNA: TGTGCCAGCAGCTTTAGGGGACGGTCCTCTGGAAACACCATATATTTT.

The chain has TRBV12-3 or TRBV12-4 and TRBJ2-1, with TRBD2 matching 8 bases. The CDR3 length is 15 residues. V was clipped by 4 bases and J by 3 bases; unmatched bases: 5. CDR3 nucleotide sequence: TGTGCCAGCAGTTGGCGGGGGGAAATCTACAATGAGCAGTTCTTC. This translates into CASSWRGEIYNEQFF.

The chain employs TRBV20-1 and TRBJ2-7, with 9 positions matching TRBD1. Germline CDR1 reads DFQATT; CDR2 reads SNEGSKA (reference sequence). V lost 2 bases and J lost 6; bases outside the gene matches: 8. CDR3 size: 14 residues. The CDR3 protein is CSARRPTGGGEQYF. CDR3 coding DNA: TGCAGTGCTAGACGTCCTACAGGGGGCGGCGAGCAGTACTTC.

The chain's CDR3 is CSARDASGRHVNEQFF. Written as DNA, the CDR3 is TGCAGTGCTAGAGATGCCAGCGGGAGACATGTTAATGAGCAGTTCTTC. The chain uses TRBV20-1 and TRBJ2-5; 8 nucleotides line up with TRBD2. The J call may be incorrect, as the DNA end agrees better with TRBJ2-1. The germline gives CDR1 DFQATT, CDR2 SNEGSKA (reference sequence). This CDR3 region has 16 residues.

This clonotype showed up just a few times. V and J are TRBV24-1 and TRBJ2-1, with D perhaps TRBD1 (7 bases). Trimming left V 5 bases short and J 4 bases short, with 11 bases between. CDR1 KGHDR and CDR2 SFDVKD come from the germline V gene. There are 14 residues in the CDR3. CDR3 region: CATSATGTYNEQFF. Written as DNA, the CDR3 is TGTGCCACCAGTGCGACAGGGACTTACAATGAGCAGTTCTTC.

This clonotype occurred many times. The chain links TRBV12-3 or TRBV12-4 to TRBJ2-1; TRBD2 aligns across 8 bases. Trimming cost V 7 bases and J 4 bases; bases outside gene matches: 6. The CDR3 covers 14 residues. CDR3 amino acids: CASTPGGGYNEQFF. CDR3 coding DNA: TGTGCCAGCACCCCCGGGGGGGGTTACAATGAGCAGTTCTTC.

This rearrangement joins TRBV20-1 to TRBJ2-7; TRBD2 agrees at 10 bases. Germline trimming cut 5 bases from V and 6 bases from J; bases unmatched to any gene: 7. This CDR3 is 13 amino acids long. CDR1 DFQATT and CDR2 SNEGSKA come from the germline V gene (reference sequence). CDR3 sequence reads: CSAVAGTSVEQYF. The CDR3 nucleotides read TGCAGTGCTGTGGCCGGGACTAGCGTCGAGCAGTACTTC.

The chain has TRBV20-1 and TRBJ2-3; D may be TRBD2 (5 bases). Germline V lookup: CDR1 DFQATT, CDR2 SNEGSKA (reference sequence). Trimming took 2 bases from V and 3 from J, leaving 6 bases between them. The CDR3 totals 12 residues. The chain's CDR3 is CSARLATDTQYF. DNA for the CDR3: TGCAGTGCTAGATTAGCGACAGATACGCAGTATTTT.

This sequence joins TRBV28 and TRBJ2-3; possibly TRBD2 for D (7 bases). The V gene lost 2 bases and the J gene lost 14 bases, with 20 bases spanning the gap. This CDR3 has 14 amino acids. Germline V gives CDR1 MDHEN, CDR2 SYDVKM. The DNA for the CDR3 is TGTGCCAGCAGTTTAAACGGGGGGCGCTATTGGGTGTATTTT. Translation: CASSLNGGRYWVYF.

As for this clonotype: The junction does not match germline at one end; this may be a read error. V gene TRBV6-6 combines with J gene TRBJ2-3; D possibly uses TRBD1 or TRBD2 (5 bases each). The CDR3 covers 17 residues. CDR1 is MNHNY, CDR2 SVGAGI, per germline (reference sequence). The CDR3 here is CASREKGPPHPTGTQYF. The CDR3 bases are TGTGCCAGCAGGGAGAAGGGACCGCCGCACCCCACAGGTACGCAGTATTTT.

The chain is built from TRBV6-5 and TRBJ2-3, with 7 bases matching TRBD2. Trimming removed 5 bases from V and 5 bases from J; junction bases left unmatched: 10. Germline assignment: CDR1 MNHEY and CDR2 SVGAGI. The CDR3 runs to 15 residues. CDR3 region: CASSPRAGSQDTQYF. CDR3 DNA: TGTGCCAGCAGTCCGAGAGCGGGAAGTCAAGATACGCAGTATTTT.